The entry below describes one TCR beta chain. Its binding antigen is unknown. Per-base qualities were not stored, and no clone one base away is much larger. CD8 naive samples consisted of CD45RO-negative cells that were positively selected for CCR7, yielding a CD45RA+CCR7+ population without TemRA cells. The donors were healthy, HIV-negative adults with no recently reported acute infections or vaccinations. Only Caucasian adults living in Nashville, Tennessee, USA were represented among the donors. After blood collection by leukapheresis, PBMCs were isolated using Ficoll-Histopaque density gradient centrifugation and then cryopreserved in the vapor phase of liquid nitrogen. Analytical flow cytometry was used to check the purity and quantity of each magnetically sorted T cell population. Genomic DNA was isolated from each sorted fraction and quantified by UV absorbance on a Nanodrop 2000c. This sample stems from a study of shared clonotypes between healthy human individuals (TCRdb year 2020). In terms of the full investigation: The cohort comprised a couple of women and a few men aged 18 to 49 years. For each donor, three plates each were used for CD4 naive and CD4 memory, two plates were used for CD8 naive, and one plate was used for CD8 memory. Blood TCR repertoires of about 5 healthy adults were deeply sequenced to estimate repertoire size and the extent of clonotype sharing between individuals. To increase sequencing depth and limit assay-specific biases, TCR repertoire library preparation and sequencing were carried out by different laboratories using diverse techniques. Leukapheresis yielded between about 0.94 and 9.5 billion PBMCs per donor.

Counted from cysteine to phenylalanine, this CDR3 has 17 amino acids. Left in the record is the CDR3 DNA by itself, 51 bases read in frame from the first base. V is cut by 1 base and J by 2 bases, and the space between the germline ends is 18 bases. The germline V gene (reference sequence) provides CDR1 SEHNR and CDR2 FQNEAQ. TCR CDR3 regions were amplified from genomic DNA by multiplex PCR using the deep immunoSEQ assay. Extracted genomic DNA from each cell subset was spread evenly across all wells of several immunoSEQ 96-well plates, with each plate serving as a replicate. For sorted subsets, approximately 190 ng of genomic DNA, equivalent to around 31,000 T cell genomes, went into each replicate PCR. The purified libraries were quantified using a Qubit 3.0 fluorometer, sized with a Bioanalyzer 2100, and then quantified again using the KAPA Library Quantification kit. Every immunoSEQ 96-well plate was sequenced on a separate single-read 150-cycle Illumina NextSeq 550 flow cell. Under the source paper's analysis protocol: The immunoSEQ output contained only junctional sequences without quality scores, so filtering could not match that applied to full-length reads. To assign V/J genes and CDR3, sequences were annotated against IMGT germline references using PyIR, a Python wrapper for IgBLAST v1.9. Reads with weak V/J assignments (E-value above 1e-6), missing CDR3, stop codons, out-of-frame junctions, or ambiguous translated residues were removed. A V3J clonotype was defined by an identical inferred V gene, J gene, and CDR3 amino acid sequence. Percentage overlap between repertoires was computed as shared unique clonotypes divided by the size of the smaller repertoire. Richness of each repertoire was evaluated using RTK rarefaction, the Chao1 estimator, and Recon v2.1 estimates of unobserved clonotypes. Generation probabilities were computed with OLGA for all TCRbeta clonotypes obtained by the gDNA method from several donors. TCRdb obtained this table from immuneACCESS and retained in-frame rearrangements with V and J assigned. These tables miss some clones; where compared with another copy, unresolved V genes account for less than half of the shortfall, and the remainder is unexplained. V and J calls and clone size are given by that table; D and trimming were obtained from the DNA. Across this sample there are approximately 720,000 clones, with 90% to 95% seen only once. Approximately 24% of the sample rests with the top ten.

Study-level results and caveats: Naive subsets generally had larger estimated clonotype richness than memory subsets. Across four donors, approximately 5% of naive CD4, approximately 3.5% of naive CD8, under 2.5% of memory CD4, and under 0.45% of memory CD8 clonotypes were shared. The genetic and exposure-history diversity represented was limited by the small number of donors. Sampling was limited to blood, and TCR repertoires in tissue likely differ from TCR repertoires in blood. Pairwise subsampling led to the expectation that sequencing depth would affect the degree of clonotype sharing among donors. Compared with non-shared clonotypes, the clonotypes found in all four sorted-subset donors had higher generation probabilities. Even with the large sequencing depth, rarefaction of the sorted-subset datasets indicated that sequencing was incomplete.

The sequence came from a man aged 30 to 45 in good health. Here the chain combines TRBV7-9 and TRBJ2-7, with the D assignment possibly TRBD1 or TRBD2, given 5 matching bases for each. Sequenced material: naive CD8+ T cells sorted from blood. This specimen's cell subset or site label, interpreted: CD45RA+CCR7+. For the CDR3, the sequence is CASSLGAVGPPPYEQYF. The base sequence is TGTGCCAGCAGCTTAGGGGCCGTGGGACCCCCGCCCTACGAGCAGTACTTC. Reference TRBV7-9 and TRBJ2-7 genes cover what lies past the CDR3, so the full variable domain is DTGVSQNPRHKITKRGQNVTFRCDPISEHNRLYWYRQTLGQGPEFLTYFQNEAQLEKSRLLSDRFSAERPKGSFSTLEIQRTEQGDSAMYLCASSLGAVGPPPYEQYFGPGTRLTVT.